This T cell receptor beta chain was obtained from a study of cytomegalovirus exposure and HLA in healthy donors. V shed 0 bases and J shed 5 bases, with 10 bases lying between them. CDR3 length: 13 residues. Germline lookup yields CDR1 SQVTM and CDR2 ANQGSEA. Primers for the PCR totalled 60 Vbeta and 13 Jbeta. Data came from immunoSEQ multiplex PCR; TCRdb stores just in-frame clones and leaves some out. This sample has roughly 60,000 clones, with 70% to 75% found just once. This sequence originates from a woman between 25 and 40 years old in good health and CMV-seronegative. The sequenced sample consisted of PBMCs. The gene calls are TRBV29-1 and TRBJ1-2; no firm D call. The CDR3 DNA reads as TGCAGCGTTGAAGATGAGGGAACATATGGCTACACCTTC. Translated, it gives CSVEDEGTYGYTF.